Here is one T cell receptor beta chain with its context. Its antigen is still unknown. It has no much larger one-base neighbor in the sample; base qualities were not kept. Libraries were constructed by 5' RACE. Reads for this sample came from an Illumina HiSeq 2500. A second PCR of about 6 to 11 cycles was performed with a sample-barcoded 5' primer and a J-beta primer mix. Each TCR beta cDNA molecule received a unique molecular identifier from a template-switch 5' adaptor carrying 12 random nucleotides. At least 2.5 million CDR3-containing paired-end reads were obtained from each sample. First-strand cDNA synthesis was performed from all RNA using the Mint cDNA synthesis kit, with priming by a TRBC-specific oligonucleotide. All cDNA was treated with uracil-DNA glycosylase and then went through a first 18-cycle PCR with the universal primers M1SS and BC2_uni_R. Per the source publication's procedure: For normalization, 1 million high-quality reads, each with a distinct molecular identifier, were randomly selected from each sample. Reads sharing molecular identifiers were discarded rather than binned into consensus sequences. MiTCR, with a Q25 quality threshold and the strictest error-elimination algorithm, was used for CDR3 identification, clonotype clustering and error correction. A nonparametric unseen species model using Euler transformation provided a lower-bound estimate of total TCR beta diversity. TCRdb applied fastp at Q25 and MiXCR to the public reads, then kept only in-frame beta chains. When rows share a CDR3 protein, they turn into one entry using the most common DNA and genes. TCRdb, rather than the study authors, made the V and J calls. This sample holds around 990,000 distinct CDR3 sequences; approximately 25% were observed only once. Together, the top ten hold about 0.8% of the sample.

Donors were 39 systemically healthy Caucasian individuals from Russia aged 6 to 90 years. Each donor gave ten milliliters of peripheral blood, drawn into EDTA-treated Vacutainer tubes. Ficoll-Paque density-gradient centrifugation was used to isolate PBMCs, with at least 6.5 million obtained per sample. Total RNA, at least 6 micrograms per sample, was extracted from PBMCs with Trizol reagent. Naive CD45RAhigh/CD27high T cell percentages were measured by flow cytometry on a PBMC aliquot from every donor. This specimen comes from a study of blood T cells in healthy people across ages (dated by TCRdb to the mid-2010s). As for the study more broadly: In model experiments, template switching captured about one uniquely barcoded TCR beta cDNA molecule for every two T cells. The study measured age-related changes in TCR beta repertoire diversity using deep sequencing normalized with unique cDNA molecular identifiers. Four age groups were formed from the donors: young (average roughly 16 years), middle-aged (roughly 38), aged (roughly 58) and long-lived (more than 75). Using the same blood draw, the study looked at two additional independent replicas of 1 million unique cDNA reads for two donors, one aged 18 to 30 and the other aged 80 or older.

Results the study describes overall, beyond this receptor: A strong correlation was found between observed TCR beta diversity and the percentage of naive T cells measured by flow cytometry. Observed TCR beta diversity per million T cells fell roughly linearly with age, and a significant reduction was already apparent by age around 40. Donor CMV infection status was unknown, potentially confounding age-related changes in expanded clonotypes. Conclusive comparison of naive and antigen-experienced compartments was prevented by the profiling of bulk unsorted PBMCs. Compared with the aged group, the long-lived group had more naive CD4+ T cells, fewer expanded clones and increased TCR diversity, a pattern suggesting age selection. Estimates of total diversity from one million sequenced T cells were regarded as lower bounds and underestimates.

Its CDR3 holds 15 amino acids, cysteine through phenylalanine. The entry retains the CDR3 DNA only, 45 bases that are in frame from base 1. The germline V gene sets CDR1 to SGHTA and CDR2 to FQGNSA. V drops 2 bases and J drops 4 bases, leaving 12 bases in between. These data are also associated with another study on T cells of mothers and their children. The second study, in turn, reports: Donors were nine systemically healthy Caucasian individuals: three mothers and their six children. cDNA synthesis used all of the extracted RNA, with approximately 1.4 ug of RNA in each 15 ul reaction. In the second PCR, the M1S primer introduced both the sample barcodes and 2-4 random nucleotides. Over 8 million TCR beta CDR3 reads were obtained for each mother, and millions of reads were obtained for each child. In both related and unrelated pairs, thymic selection shapes the output of TCR recombination in a similar way, with inherited differences having only a minor effect. Normalized repertoire overlap was always found to be slightly, but never significantly, higher in related mother-child pairs than in unrelated mother-child pairs. Persistent microchimeric T cell clones were not detected, at a sensitivity of approximately 100 clones per million clonotypes. Deep NGS was used in the study to compare the TCR beta repertoires of mothers and children and to look for features that separate related mother-child pairs from unrelated individuals. Mothers averaged about 37 +/- 4 years of age and children averaged approximately 12 +/- 4 years. After adapter ligation with NEBNext reagents, the libraries were sequenced on Illumina HiSeq 2000 with 100+100 nt paired-end reads. To prevent cross-contamination, the mother and child libraries were prepared one month apart and sequenced in separate runs. For each donor, between about 500,000 and 2,000,000 distinct TCR beta clonotypes were identified. Naive TCR beta clonotypes were estimated from low-frequency clonotypes matched to each donor's FACS-determined naive share, without sorting.

The sequence was obtained from a girl aged 2 to 9 in good health. The chain was built from TRBV7-2 and TRBJ2-1; the D gene cannot be resolved reliably. Sequences were obtained from blood. The nucleotides are TGTGCCAGCAGCTTAACAATCCCGGCATACAATGAGCAGTTCTTC. Translation gives CASSLTIPAYNEQFF.